A single sample is the source of the 12 T cell receptor beta chains below, sequenced in a study of OX40 agonist ivuxolimab in advanced cancers. The assay was immunoSEQ multiplex PCR, and TCRdb's table has in-frame clones only and misses some. The table includes fewer than 120,000 clones, 89% detected once. The source material was CD4+ or CD8+ T cells sorted from blood, sampled in a trial of the OX40 agonist ivuxolimab. Receptors were obtained from an adult with an advanced solid tumor such as melanoma, head and neck, liver or kidney cancer.

The V and J genes are TRBV30 and TRBJ1-2; a possible D gene is TRBD1 (5 bases). The CDR3 loop spans 13 amino acids. Germline V gives CDR1 GTSNPN, CDR2 SVGIG (reference sequence). The V end lost 2 bases, the J end lost 4 bases, and 11 bases lay between the germline ends. The CDR3 DNA reads as TGTGCCTGGAGTTCCGGGGCCGGCTATGGCTACACCTTC. This gives the protein CAWSSGAGYGYTF.

The chain uses TRBV7-2 and TRBJ2-7; D not certain. The CDR3 has 15 amino acids. In germline, CDR1 is SGHTA, CDR2 FQGNSA. V was clipped by 0 bases and J by 1 base, with 10 bases between them. CDR3 residues: CASSLASKASYEQYF. The CDR3 nucleotides read TGTGCCAGCAGCTTAGCTTCGAAGGCTTCCTACGAGCAGTACTTC.

This clone was seen just once. The genes are TRBV19 and TRBJ1-1, with D unclear. Trimming removed 4 bases from V and 3 bases from J, with 12 bases in between. CDR1 LNHDA and CDR2 SQIVND come from the germline V gene (reference sequence). This CDR3 is 14 amino acids long. The DNA of the CDR3 is TGTGCCAGTAGTACGTCAGGCCTTTACACTGAAGCTTTCTTT. It translates to CASSTSGLYTEAFF.

This clone was observed a few times. The chain carries TRBV4-1 and TRBJ2-3; D perhaps matches TRBD2 (6 bases). Trimming cost V 0 bases and J 3 bases, with 16 bases left between them. The CDR3 spans 17 residues. Germline CDR1 and CDR2: MGHRA and YSYEKL. In nucleotides, the CDR3 is TGCGCCAGCAGCCAAGAGAGGGCTAGCGCGGAGACAGATACGCAGTATTTT. Its protein is CASSQERASAETDTQYF.

The DNA for the CDR3 is TGTGCCAGCAGCCCAGGGGGGATGCAAAACATTCAGTACTTC. Translation: CASSPGGMQNIQYF. The chain uses TRBV5-4 and TRBJ2-4; a possible D gene is TRBD1 (7 bases). The CDR3 is 14 residues long. V lost 4 bases and J lost 5, with 13 bases in between. Germline CDR1 reads SGHNT; CDR2 reads YYREEE (reference sequence). The full variable domain, rest sourced from reference TRBV5-4 and TRBJ2-4, is ETGVTQSPTHLIKTRGQQVTLRCSSQSGHNTVSWYQQALGQGPQFIFQYYREEENGRGNFPPRFSGLQFPNYSSELNVNALELDDSALYLCASSPGGMQNIQYFGAGTRLSVL.

V gene TRBV6-1 combines with J gene TRBJ2-3; 7 bases match TRBD2. V lost 8 bases, J lost 2 bases, and 10 bases stayed unmatched. The CDR3 spans 15 residues. Per germline, CDR1 MNHNS and CDR2 SASEGT. As DNA, the CDR3 is TGTGCCAGCCGTGGGAGGGGTTACTCCACAGATACGCAGTATTTT. Its protein product is CASRGRGYSTDTQYF.

This clone came up once. The chain couples TRBV7-2 to TRBJ2-7; a possible D gene is TRBD2 (5 bases). The V end lost 4 bases, the J end lost 2 bases, and 9 bases lay between the germline ends. The CDR3 loop spans 13 amino acids. The V gene's germline CDR1 is SGHTA and CDR2 FQGNSA. The DNA of the CDR3 is TGTGCCAGCAGCTCGAGGGTACCCTACGAGCAGTACTTC. Translation: CASSSRVPYEQYF. Full variable domain (outside the CDR3, taken from reference TRBV7-2 and TRBJ2-7): GAGVSQSPSNKVTEKGKDVELRCDPISGHTALYWYRQSLGQGLEFLIYFQGNSAPDKSGLPSDRFSAERTGGSVSTLTIQRTQQEDSAVYLCASSSRVPYEQYFGPGTRLTVT.

The chain joins TRBV7-3 to TRBJ2-5; 14 bases line up with TRBD2. CDR3 size: 15 residues. V shed 4 bases and J 8 bases; nucleotides not matched to a gene: 6. Per germline, CDR1 SGHTA and CDR2 FQGTGA. CDR3 in amino acids: CASSSGLAGGRTQYF. Written as DNA, the CDR3 is TGTGCCAGCAGCTCCGGACTAGCGGGAGGAAGAACCCAGTACTTC.

This chain links TRBV5-1 with TRBJ2-1; D is unresolved. The CDR3 extends over 13 amino acids. Germline CDR1 SGHRS, CDR2 YFSETQ. V lost 5 bases, J lost 9 bases, and 15 bases lay in between. The CDR3 DNA sequence: TGCGCCAGCAGTCAGGAACTTTCGGGTGAGCAGTTCTTC. This codes for CASSQELSGEQFF.

The chain carries TRBV30 and TRBJ2-7, with 10 bases fitting TRBD1. V dropped 1 base and J dropped 3; count of bases not matched to a gene: 3. Germline V gene lookup returns CDR1 GTSNPN and CDR2 SVGIG (reference sequence). The CDR3 has 14 residues. CDR3 residues: CAWSDRTGGYEQYF. The CDR3 DNA reads TGTGCCTGGAGTGACCGGACAGGGGGCTACGAGCAGTACTTC.

This chain connects TRBV9 to TRBJ2-1, with 8 bases matching TRBD1. This CDR3 has 15 amino acids. Germline CDR1 reads SGDLS; CDR2 reads YYNGEE. Trimming cost V 3 bases and J 3 bases; bases outside gene matches: 5. The CDR3 DNA follows: TGTGCCAGCAGCGCTGGGACAGGCAACTACAATGAGCAGTTCTTC. Its protein product is CASSAGTGNYNEQFF.

This clone was counted only a few times. The CDR3 DNA follows: TGTGCCAGCACCCTCGGGTTAGGGGAAGCCTACAATGAGCAGTTCTTC. Translating gives CASTLGLGEAYNEQFF. V and J are TRBV2 and TRBJ2-1; tentative D call: TRBD1 (5 bases). V lost 7 bases and J lost 2, with 18 bases in between. The germline V gene has CDR1 SNHLY and CDR2 FYNNEI. This CDR3 is 16 amino acids long.